Listed here are 3 T cell receptor beta chains from one sample, sequenced in a study of cytomegalovirus exposure and HLA in healthy donors (dated by TCRdb to 2015 to 2018). The library was made by the immunoSEQ multiplex PCR assay. The multiplex PCR relied on a mix of 60 forward primers for TCR Vbeta segments and 13 reverse primers for TCR Jbeta segments. The source is immuneACCESS, and TCRdb retained only in-frame sequences with V and J called. Part of the clones is not carried over; for the studies checked, unresolved V genes explain less than half of this, and the remainder is unexplained. Within this sample are 150,000 or so clones, with more than 70% of them counted one time only. The ten largest clonotypes hold about 2.4% of the sample. Sequencing used PBMCs. These receptors were taken from a middle-aged man in good health and CMV-seronegative.

The V and J genes are TRBV18 and TRBJ1-1, with 7 nucleotides matching TRBD1. Germline CDR1 reads KGHSH; CDR2 reads LQKENI. The V and J ends lost 6 bases and 1 base, in that order; junction bases with no gene match: 5. The CDR3 covers 14 residues. CDR3 bases: TGTGCCAGCTCCCGGGACAGTGAGAACACTGAAGCTTTCTTT. It yields the protein CASSRDSENTEAFF.

The chain recombines TRBV7-2 with TRBJ2-3, with TRBD2 identical over 7 bases. The junction had 2 bases not matched to a gene; V was cut back by 5 bases and J by 0 bases. Germline V CDR1 and CDR2: SGHTA, FQGNSA. The CDR3 runs 14 residues. The CDR3 loop reads CASSRGESTDTQYF. The CDR3 nucleotides read TGTGCCAGCAGCCGGGGGGAGAGCACAGATACGCAGTATTTT.

This clone has only a few counts. The chain is built from TRBV10-2 and TRBJ1-1; D gene unclear. V was cut by 4 bases and J by 6 bases, with 9 bases left in between. The CDR3 consists of 12 residues. Looked up from germline, CDR1 is WSHSY and CDR2 is SAAADI. CDR3 protein: CASSGAWSEAFF. As DNA, the CDR3 is TGCGCCAGCAGTGGGGCATGGTCTGAAGCTTTCTTT.